This T cell receptor beta chain comes out of a study of T cells after yellow fever vaccination. Study-level points and caveats: Clonotypes found in both CD4 and CD8 compartments made up a small share.

The ends lost 1 base at V and 4 bases at J; junction bases unmatched: 9. Germline V gives CDR1 SGHNT, CDR2 YYREEE (reference sequence). This CDR3 is built from 17 residues. Template switching with 5'RACE generated the TCR cDNA and added a universal primer site and UMIs. Via MiXCR, TCRdb re-called the 5' RACE reads, giving one row per CDR3 protein. Of hundreds of thousands of distinct CDR3 sequences in the sample, roughly 13% were seen once. A remark on this clonotype: The antigen is unknown.

The sequences come from PBMCs, collected on the day of the yellow fever booster vaccination. The gene calls are TRBV5-4 and TRBJ2-1, with 9 bases aligning to TRBD2. The receptor comes from a man aged 30 to 45 who received the YFV17D yellow fever vaccine. The CDR3 DNA reads TGTGCCAGCAGCTTGTTGGGCGGGAGGGGCCGGTACAATGAGCAGTTCTTC. Encoded protein: CASSLLGGRGRYNEQFF.